This T cell receptor beta chain was profiled in a study of spatial heterogeneity in lung cancer. Whole-study context: A consistent excess of beta-chain over alpha-chain sequences was detected. Study results and caveats: Blood carried ubiquitous expanded tumor TCRs more at resection than follow-up.

V was cut by 5 bases and J by 10 bases, with 16 bases left in between. The CDR3 has 13 residues. In the case of this clonotype: Its specificity is not known.

Documented time point: sample taken at primary tumor resection. Sequencing of whole RNA from tumor, nontumor lung or frozen PBMC involved no sorting. TCR cDNA molecules each had a unique molecular identifier. MiXCR, run by TCRdb on the 5' RACE reads, gives a single entry per CDR3 protein. The data contain some 44,000 distinct CDR3 sequences, roughly 13% of them singletons. The chain combines TRBV12-3 or TRBV12-4 with TRBJ2-3; D is possibly TRBD2 (6 bases). The source of this sequence is a male donor with early-stage non-small cell lung cancer. Sequences were derived from PBMCs, sampled at surgery. CDR3 loop: CASSPAGLPSQYF. The CDR3 DNA follows: TGTGCCAGCAGTCCGGCCGGACTACCCTCGCAGTATTTT.